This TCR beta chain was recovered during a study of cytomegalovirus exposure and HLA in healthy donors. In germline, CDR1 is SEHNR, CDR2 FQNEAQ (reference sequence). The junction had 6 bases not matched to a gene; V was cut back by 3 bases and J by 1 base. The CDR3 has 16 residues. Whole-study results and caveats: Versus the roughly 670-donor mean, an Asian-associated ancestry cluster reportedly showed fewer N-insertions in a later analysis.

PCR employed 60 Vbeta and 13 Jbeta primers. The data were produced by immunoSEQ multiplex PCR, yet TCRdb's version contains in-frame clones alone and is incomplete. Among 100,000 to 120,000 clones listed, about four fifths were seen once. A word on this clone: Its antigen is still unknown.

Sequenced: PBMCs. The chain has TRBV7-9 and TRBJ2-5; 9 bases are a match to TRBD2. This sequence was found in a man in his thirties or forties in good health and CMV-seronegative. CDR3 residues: CASSLEEGLAQETQYF. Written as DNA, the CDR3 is TGTGCCAGCAGCTTGGAGGAGGGACTAGCCCAAGAGACCCAGTACTTC.